This note documents a single TCR beta chain sequence. In the original processing: Amplification with reference gene primers provided the estimates of nucleated cell counts. Here immunoSEQ multiplex PCR was the method, and the copy in TCRdb shows in-frame clones only, minus some. V, J and clone size reflect that table, while D and trimming were determined from the DNA. The table includes about 170,000 clones, 82% detected once. This sample was taken from a study of blood T cell repertoires in COVID-19. In the study overall: T cells, B-cell-depleted T cells, or PBMCs provided the cDNA or gDNA that served as material.

Sample: peripheral blood. The sequence was obtained from a woman older than 75 with active or convalescent COVID-19.

The CDR3 DNA follows: TGTGCCGGAGGGACAGGGGGAGAGACCCAGTACTTC. Its protein product is CAGGTGGETQYF. V and J are TRBV18 and TRBJ2-5; TRBD1 agrees at 11 bases. CDR1 KGHSH and CDR2 LQKENI come from the germline V gene. V was pared by 11 bases and J by 4 bases, with 3 bases of the junction left unmatched. This CDR3 is built from 12 residues. Full variable domain (rest looked up from reference TRBV18 and TRBJ2-5): NAGVMQNPRHLVRRRGQEARLRCSPMKGHSHVYWYRQLPEEGLKFMVYLQKENIIDESGMPKERFSAEFPKEGPSILRIQQVVRGDSAAYFCAGGTGGETQYFGPGTRLLVL.